Below, one TCR beta chain is given with its context. The record originates from a study of blood T cell repertoires in COVID-19. Study summary: Sources were T cells, B-cell-depleted T cells, or PBMCs; the material itself was cDNA or gDNA.

In the original processing: By means of reference gene primer amplification, nucleated cell counts were estimated. TCRdb's copy holds only in-frame clones and misses some; the assay was immunoSEQ multiplex PCR. Clone size and the V and J calls come from that table; the DNA yielded D and trimming. This table has fewer than 350,000 clones, 85% appearing once. Residents of about two dozen US areas, aged about 18 to 95 years, made up the participants. Participant reports of clinical history set cohort assignment. This clonotype was obtained from a young woman who had been exposed to COVID-19. The sequencing input was PBMCs or T cells enriched from blood (not recorded which).

CDR3 in amino acids: CASSPGRGRYETQYF. The CDR3 DNA sequence: TGTGCCAGCTCCCCCGGCCGGGGGAGATACGAGACCCAGTACTTC. This chain links TRBV6-5 with TRBJ2-5; tentatively, D is TRBD2 (6 bases). Germline V gene data show CDR1 as MNHEY and CDR2 as SVGAGI. Between the trimmed V and J ends, which lost 8 bases and 5 bases, there was a span of 21 bases. CDR3 length: 15 amino acids.